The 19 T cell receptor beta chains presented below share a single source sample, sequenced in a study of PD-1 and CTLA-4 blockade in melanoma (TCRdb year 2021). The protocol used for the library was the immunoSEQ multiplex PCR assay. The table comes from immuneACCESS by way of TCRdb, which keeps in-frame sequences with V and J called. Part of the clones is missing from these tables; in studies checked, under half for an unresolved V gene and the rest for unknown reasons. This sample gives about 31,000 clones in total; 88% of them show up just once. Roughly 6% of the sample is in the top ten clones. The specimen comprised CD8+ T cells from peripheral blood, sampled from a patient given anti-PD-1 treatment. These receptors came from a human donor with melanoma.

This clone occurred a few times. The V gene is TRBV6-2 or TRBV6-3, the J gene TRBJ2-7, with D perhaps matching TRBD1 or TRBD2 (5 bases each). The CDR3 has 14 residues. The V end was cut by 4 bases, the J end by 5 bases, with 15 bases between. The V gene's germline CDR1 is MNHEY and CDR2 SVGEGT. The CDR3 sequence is CASSSGPEVHEQYF. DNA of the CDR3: TGTGCCAGCAGTTCGGGACCAGAGGTCCACGAGCAGTACTTC.

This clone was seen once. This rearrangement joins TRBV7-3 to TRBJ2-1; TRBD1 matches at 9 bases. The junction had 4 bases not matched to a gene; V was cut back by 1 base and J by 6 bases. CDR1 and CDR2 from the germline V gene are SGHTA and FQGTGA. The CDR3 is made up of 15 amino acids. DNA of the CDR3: TGTGCCAGCAGCTTAAGTACAGGGGGCCCCAATGAGCAGTTCTTC. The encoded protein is CASSLSTGGPNEQFF.

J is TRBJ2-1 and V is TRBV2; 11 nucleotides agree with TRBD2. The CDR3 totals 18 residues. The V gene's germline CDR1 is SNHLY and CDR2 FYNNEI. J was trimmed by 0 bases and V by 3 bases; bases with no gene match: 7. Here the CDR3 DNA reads TGTGCCAGCAGTGACGATTCTAGCGGGGGGTCCTCCTACAATGAGCAGTTCTTC. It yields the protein CASSDDSSGGSSYNEQFF.

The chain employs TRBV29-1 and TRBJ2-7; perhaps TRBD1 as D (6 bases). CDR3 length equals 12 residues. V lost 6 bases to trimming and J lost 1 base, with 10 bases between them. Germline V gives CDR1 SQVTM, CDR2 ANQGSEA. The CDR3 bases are TGCAGCGTGAGCGGACAGTCCTACGAGCAGTACTTC. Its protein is CSVSGQSYEQYF.

The CDR3 protein is CASSGLSARGTATDTQYF. CDR3 nucleotides: TGTGCCAGCAGTGGGTTGTCGGCGCGGGGGACCGCAACAGATACGCAGTATTTT. The chain couples TRBV27 to TRBJ2-3; 7 bases are shared with TRBD2. From germline, CDR1 is MNHEY and CDR2 SMNVEV (reference sequence). The V and J ends lost 5 bases and 3 bases, in that order; junction bases with no gene match: 17. CDR3 length: 18 amino acids.

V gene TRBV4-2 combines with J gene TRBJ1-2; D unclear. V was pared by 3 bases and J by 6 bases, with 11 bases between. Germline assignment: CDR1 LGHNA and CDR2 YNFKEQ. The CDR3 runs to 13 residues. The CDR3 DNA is TGTGCCAGCAGCCAGTCGGGAAACCATGGCTACACCTTC. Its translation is CASSQSGNHGYTF.

CDR3 bases: TGTGCCAGCAGTTACTCGTTGGGACAGGGGAGGCAAGCTTTCTTT. Its translation: CASSYSLGQGRQAFF. This rearrangement joins TRBV6-5 to TRBJ1-1, with 10 bases matching TRBD1. Germline V gives CDR1 MNHEY, CDR2 SVGAGI. The J segment lost 9 bases and the V segment lost 0 bases, leaving 7 bases of the junction unmatched. The CDR3 is 15 residues long.

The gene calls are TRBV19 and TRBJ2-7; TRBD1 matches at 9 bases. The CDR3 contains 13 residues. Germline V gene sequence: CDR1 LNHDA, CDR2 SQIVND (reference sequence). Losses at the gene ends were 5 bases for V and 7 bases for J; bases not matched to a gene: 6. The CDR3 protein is CASSASTGGEQYF. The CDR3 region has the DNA TGTGCCAGTAGTGCCTCGACAGGGGGGGAGCAGTACTTC.

Written as DNA, the CDR3 is TGTGCCAGCAGCGTTCGTCTAGCGGGGGCCCACAATGAGCAGTTCTTC. Its translation is CASSVRLAGAHNEQFF. The rearrangement uses TRBV9 and TRBJ2-1; 10 nucleotides line up with TRBD2. The CDR3 contains 16 residues. V lost 2 bases and J lost 5; bases outside the gene matches: 7. Germline CDR1 is SGDLS and CDR2 is YYNGEE.

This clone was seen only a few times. This CDR3 is CASSSYLEYEQYF. The DNA for the CDR3 is TGTGCCAGCAGCTCGTATTTGGAATACGAGCAGTACTTC. The genes are TRBV4-2 and TRBJ2-7; D is ambiguous. V was trimmed by 5 bases and J by 4 bases, leaving 12 bases between them. Germline V gives CDR1 LGHNA, CDR2 YNFKEQ. CDR3 size: 13 residues.

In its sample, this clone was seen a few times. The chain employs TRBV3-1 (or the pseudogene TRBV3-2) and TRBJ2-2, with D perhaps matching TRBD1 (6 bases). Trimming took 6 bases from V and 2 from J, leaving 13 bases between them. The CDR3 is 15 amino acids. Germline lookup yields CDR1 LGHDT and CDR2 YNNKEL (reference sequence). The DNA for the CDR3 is TGTGCCAGCAGTCCGGGACACCCTAACACCGGGGAGCTGTTTTTT. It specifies CASSPGHPNTGELFF.

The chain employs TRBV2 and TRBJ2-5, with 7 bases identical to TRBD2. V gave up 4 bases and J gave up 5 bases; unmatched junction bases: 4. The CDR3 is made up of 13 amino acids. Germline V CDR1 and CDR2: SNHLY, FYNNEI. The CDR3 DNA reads TGTGCCAGCAGTGGACTAGCCAGGGAGACCCAGTACTTC. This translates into CASSGLARETQYF.

In nucleotides, the CDR3 is TGTGCCAGCAGTCGGGACAGGGTATCCTACGAGCAGTACTTC. This encodes CASSRDRVSYEQYF. The chain is built from TRBV6-6 and TRBJ2-7; the match to TRBD1 covers 9 bases. J lost 1 base, V lost 5 bases, and 3 bases had no gene match. There are 14 residues in the CDR3. The V gene's germline CDR1 is MNHNY and CDR2 SVGAGI (reference sequence).

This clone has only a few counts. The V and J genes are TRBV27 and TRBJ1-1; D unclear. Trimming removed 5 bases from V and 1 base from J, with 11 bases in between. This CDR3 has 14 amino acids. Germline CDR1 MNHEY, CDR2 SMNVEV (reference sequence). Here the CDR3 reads CASSAGGGNTEAFF. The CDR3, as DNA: TGTGCCAGCAGTGCCGGCGGCGGGAACACTGAAGCTTTCTTT.

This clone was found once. The CDR3 nucleotides are TGTGCCAGCTCACCGGGGACTAGCGGTAGCACAGATACGCAGTATTTT. Its protein is CASSPGTSGSTDTQYF. The J gene is TRBJ2-3, the V gene TRBV18, with 11 bases aligning to TRBD2. The ends lost 3 bases at V and 0 bases at J; junction bases unmatched: 2. From germline, CDR1 is KGHSH and CDR2 LQKENI. The CDR3 is 16 amino acids.

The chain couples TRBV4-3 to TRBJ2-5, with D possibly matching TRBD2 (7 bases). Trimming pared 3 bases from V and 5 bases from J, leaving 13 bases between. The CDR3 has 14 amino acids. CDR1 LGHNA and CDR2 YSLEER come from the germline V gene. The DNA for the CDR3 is TGCGCCAGCAGCCAGGGGAGGGGGGCGGAGACCCAGTACTTC. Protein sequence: CASSQGRGAETQYF.

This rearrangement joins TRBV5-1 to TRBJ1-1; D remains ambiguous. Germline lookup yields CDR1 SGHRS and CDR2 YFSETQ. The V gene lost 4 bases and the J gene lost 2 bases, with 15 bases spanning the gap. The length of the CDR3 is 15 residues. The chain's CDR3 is CASSLSPGPNTEAFF. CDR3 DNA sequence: TGCGCCAGCAGCCTAAGTCCAGGACCTAACACTGAAGCTTTCTTT.

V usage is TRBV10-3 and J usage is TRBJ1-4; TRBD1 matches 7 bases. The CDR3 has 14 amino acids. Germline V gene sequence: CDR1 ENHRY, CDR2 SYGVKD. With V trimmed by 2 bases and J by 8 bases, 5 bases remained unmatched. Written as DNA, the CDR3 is TGTGCCATCAGTGAGGACAGGGTGGGCGAAAAACTGTTTTTT. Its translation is CAISEDRVGEKLFF.

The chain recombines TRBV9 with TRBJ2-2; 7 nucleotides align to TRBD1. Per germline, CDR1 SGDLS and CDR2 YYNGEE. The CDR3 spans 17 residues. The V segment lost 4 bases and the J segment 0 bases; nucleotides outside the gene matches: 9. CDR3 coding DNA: TGTGCCAGCAGCCTCCAGAAGGGGACAGCGAACACCGGGGAGCTGTTTTTT. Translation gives CASSLQKGTANTGELFF.